These T cell receptor beta chains were read from a single sample in a study of T cell repertoires in cytomegalovirus infection. Each CDR3 protein gets one entry after TCRdb re-called the reads with MiXCR. The sample lists hundreds of thousands of distinct CDR3 sequences; approximately 9.5% were seen once. Sequencing was carried out using PBMCs. The source of these receptors is a human donor in good health (CMV status not recorded). Some clones in this sample may be carry-over from other donors' samples. Each CDR3 is given with its conserved first and last residue. A D gene is named only where the DNA matches it firmly. The size of a clone is reported for some rows only, either as once, few or many, or as a class for expanded clones.

>TRBJ1-2|many|15|TRBV6-6|NA
CASSYSGVSGYGYTF
TGTGCCAGCAGTTACTCTGGGGTTTCGGGCTATGGCTACACCTTC
>TRBJ1-3|NA|15|TRBV28|NA
CASSFIRSSGNTIYF
TGTGCCAGCAGTTTCATCAGAAGCTCTGGAAACACCATATATTTT
>TRBJ2-7|NA|14|TRBV6-2/TRBV6-3|TRBD1
CASSYSGQGSEQYF
TGTGCCAGCAGTTACTCGGGACAGGGAAGCGAGCAGTACTTC
>TRBJ1-4|NA|15|TRBV4-2|NA
CASNSGGATNEKLFF
TGTGCCAGCAACTCGGGGGGCGCGACTAATGAAAAACTGTTTTTT
>TRBJ2-5|many|14|TRBV7-2|NA
CASSLAGYQETQYF
TGTGCCAGCAGCTTAGCGGGGTACCAAGAGACCCAGTACTTC
>TRBJ2-5|many|15|TRBV12-3/TRBV12-4|NA
CASSLKVDRQETQYF
TGTGCCAGCAGTTTGAAGGTTGACCGACAAGAGACCCAGTACTTC
>TRBJ2-5|few|15|TRBV6-6|NA
CASILEDIHGETQYF
TGTGCCAGCATTCTCGAGGATATTCATGGGGAGACCCAGTACTTC
>TRBJ2-7|NA|14|TRBV25-1|TRBD1
CASSWTGETLEQYF
TGTGCCAGCAGTTGGACAGGGGAAACTTTAGAGCAGTACTTC
>TRBJ2-5|NA|13|TRBV20-1|TRBD1
CSASRDSQETQYF
TGCAGTGCTAGCCGGGACAGCCAAGAGACCCAGTACTTC
>TRBJ2-5|few|14|TRBV29-1|NA
CSVEGRNVRETQYF
TGCAGCGTTGAAGGTCGTAATGTTCGGGAGACCCAGTACTTC
>TRBJ2-3|few|18|TRBV7-2|NA
CASSSSRGAVKVTDTQYF
TGTGCCAGCAGCTCCTCCCGGGGGGCCGTAAAAGTCACAGATACGCAGTATTTT
>TRBJ1-2|NA|12|TRBV30|NA
CAWIAGNYGYTF
TGTGCCTGGATTGCAGGCAACTATGGCTACACCTTC
>TRBJ2-2|many|15|TRBV7-3|NA
CASSLTGSPTGELFF
TGTGCCAGCAGCTTGACCGGATCCCCCACCGGGGAGCTGTTTTTT
>TRBJ2-7|few|16|TRBV10-3|NA
CAISESLDGNLYEQYF
TGTGCCATCAGTGAGTCTTTAGACGGCAACCTCTACGAGCAGTACTTC
>TRBJ1-2|many|16|TRBV7-2|NA
CASSLGTVAGKDGYTF
TGTGCCAGCAGCTTAGGGACCGTGGCGGGAAAGGATGGCTACACCTTC
>TRBJ2-5|few|15|TRBV7-9|TRBD2
CASSRGGSAGETQYF
TGTGCCAGCAGCCGGGGGGGTAGCGCGGGAGAGACCCAGTACTTC
>TRBJ2-2|many|11|TRBV7-6|NA
CASSHTGELFF
TGTGCCAGCAGCCATACCGGGGAGCTGTTTTTT
>TRBJ1-2|many|12|TRBV9|NA
CASSPPPGGYTF
TGTGCCAGCAGCCCCCCGCCAGGTGGCTACACCTTC
>TRBJ1-2|NA|15|TRBV7-3|NA
CASSPRTGYNYGYTF
TGTGCCAGCAGCCCCCGTACCGGTTATAACTATGGCTACACCTTC
>TRBJ2-2|few|14|TRBV7-2|NA
CASSLYGNPGELFF
TGTGCCAGCAGCTTATACGGGAATCCCGGGGAGCTGTTTTTT
>TRBJ2-6|NA|13|TRBV6-2/TRBV6-3|NA
CASAGTGANVLTF
TGTGCCAGCGCTGGGACTGGGGCCAACGTCCTGACTTTC
>TRBJ2-1|few|14|TRBV7-2|TRBD1
CASSSDRTYNEQFF
TGTGCCAGCAGCTCGGACAGGACGTACAATGAGCAGTTCTTC
>TRBJ1-5|many|14|TRBV20-1|NA
CSAREGNGNQPQHF
TGCAGTGCTAGAGAGGGTAACGGCAATCAGCCCCAGCATTTT
>TRBJ1-1|many|15|TRBV12-3/TRBV12-4|NA
CASSTQEVVNTEAFF
TGTGCCAGCAGCACCCAAGAGGTCGTGAACACTGAAGCTTTCTTT
>TRBJ1-6|NA|14|TRBV12-3/TRBV12-4|NA
CASSFSWGNSPLHF
TGTGCCAGCAGTTTCTCTTGGGGTAATTCACCCCTCCACTTT
>TRBJ2-7|once|14|TRBV7-2|NA
CASSQRAQSYEQYF
TGTGCCAGCAGCCAGAGGGCCCAGTCCTACGAGCAGTACTTC
>TRBJ2-2|many|16|TRBV6-2/TRBV6-3|TRBD2
CASQRVAGANTGELFF
TGTGCCAGCCAAAGGGTGGCGGGGGCGAACACCGGGGAGCTGTTTTTT
>TRBJ2-2|few|16|TRBV4-2|NA
CASSQEPDSNTGELFF
TGTGCCAGCAGCCAGGAACCGGATTCGAACACCGGGGAGCTGTTTTTT
>TRBJ1-5|NA|16|TRBV12-5|TRBD1
CASGLVLTGGMEPQHF
TGTGCTAGTGGTTTGGTACTTACAGGGGGCATGGAGCCCCAGCATTTT
>TRBJ2-2|few|16|TRBV11-2|NA
CASSLPGTENTGELFF
TGTGCCAGCAGCTTACCTGGGACGGAGAACACCGGGGAGCTGTTTTTT
>TRBJ2-7|few|13|TRBV5-1|NA
CASSEAWFDEQYF
TGCGCCAGCTCAGAGGCTTGGTTTGACGAGCAGTACTTC
>TRBJ2-3|many|13|TRBV12-3/TRBV12-4|NA
CASSLGEADTQYF
TGTGCCAGCAGTTTAGGGGAGGCAGATACGCAGTATTTT
>TRBJ2-1|few|15|TRBV7-8|TRBD2
CASSLRAGEYNEQFF
TGTGCCAGCAGCTTACGGGCGGGGGAGTACAATGAGCAGTTCTTC
>TRBJ2-7|many|16|TRBV7-2|NA
CASSPLPGPTSYEQYF
TGTGCCAGCAGCCCTCTGCCAGGCCCTACCTCCTACGAGCAGTACTTC
>TRBJ1-1|many|15|TRBV27|NA
CASASWTGGNTEAFF
TGTGCCAGCGCTTCGTGGACGGGGGGGAACACTGAAGCTTTCTTT
>TRBJ2-5|NA|17|TRBV5-1|TRBD2
CASSPGLAGRIQETQYF
TGCGCCAGCAGCCCGGGACTAGCGGGGCGGATCCAAGAGACCCAGTACTTC
>TRBJ2-3|many|16|TRBV7-2|NA
CASSRKILTSTDTQYF
TGTGCCAGCAGCCGGAAAATCCTAACTAGCACAGATACGCAGTATTTT
>TRBJ2-3|few|15|TRBV27|TRBD2
CASSFWRGTTDTQYF
TGTGCCAGCAGTTTCTGGCGGGGGACCACAGATACGCAGTATTTT
>TRBJ1-5|many|13|TRBV7-9|NA
CASSPEGNQPQHF
TGTGCCAGCAGCCCGGAAGGCAATCAGCCCCAGCATTTT
>TRBJ1-2|few|16|TRBV7-6|TRBD1
CASSPIRDSHDYGYTF
TGTGCCAGCAGCCCAATCCGGGACAGTCACGACTATGGCTACACCTTC
>TRBJ1-5|few|15|TRBV20-1|TRBD1
CSALYDRVGNQPQHF
TGCAGTGCTCTTTACGACAGGGTGGGCAATCAGCCCCAGCATTTT
>TRBJ1-2|many|14|TRBV7-2|TRBD1
CASSLGQGALGYTF
TGTGCCAGCAGCTTGGGACAGGGGGCGCTTGGCTACACCTTC
>TRBJ2-7|few|14|TRBV27|NA
CASSLDPGQVFLYF
TGTGCCAGCAGTCTCGACCCCGGTCAGGTGTTTCTGTACTTC
>TRBJ1-2|many|13|TRBV7-2|TRBD1
CASSKTGINGYTF
TGTGCCAGCAGCAAGACAGGGATCAATGGCTACACCTTC
>TRBJ2-1|many|14|TRBV6-2/TRBV6-3|TRBD2
CASSWTSGYNEQFF
TGTGCCAGCAGCTGGACTAGCGGATACAATGAGCAGTTCTTC
>TRBJ2-3|NA|16|TRBV20-1|NA
CSARPRDGSSTDTQYF
TGCAGTGCTAGACCCCGGGACGGATCTAGCACAGATACGCAGTATTTT
>TRBJ2-1|many|16|TRBV5-1|NA
CASSLMSAGSHNEQFF
TGCGCCAGCAGCTTGATGTCGGCGGGGTCCCACAATGAGCAGTTCTTC
>TRBJ2-7|NA|11|TRBV20-1|NA
CSAHGLYEQYF
TGCAGTGCTCACGGATTGTACGAGCAGTACTTC
>TRBJ2-1|NA|16|TRBV6-2/TRBV6-3|NA
CASSYPQAAPYNEQFF
TGTGCCAGCAGTTACCCCCAAGCCGCCCCCTACAATGAGCAGTTCTTC
>TRBJ2-5|NA|13|TRBV12-3/TRBV12-4|TRBD2
CASRAGGPATQYF
TGTGCCAGCCGAGCGGGGGGCCCAGCGACCCAGTACTTC
>TRBJ1-6|many|16|TRBV4-3|NA
CASSQGLSDPGSPLHF
TGCGCCAGCAGCCAAGGTCTCTCCGACCCGGGTTCACCCCTCCACTTT
>TRBJ1-5|many|15|TRBV7-2|NA
CASSLRRAGGQPQHF
TGTGCCAGCAGCTTAAGGCGGGCGGGGGGACAGCCCCAGCATTTT
>TRBJ1-5|few|15|TRBV7-8|NA
CASSLMRQGNQPQHF
TGTGCCAGCAGCTTAATGCGGCAGGGCAATCAGCCCCAGCATTTT
>TRBJ2-2|NA|16|TRBV5-1|TRBD1
CASSAGTGGATGELFF
TGCGCCAGCAGCGCCGGGACAGGGGGCGCGACCGGGGAGCTGTTTTTT
>TRBJ2-3|many|13|TRBV28|NA
CASSWPGTDTQYF
TGTGCCAGCAGTTGGCCGGGCACAGATACGCAGTATTTT
>TRBJ2-7|many|13|TRBV7-2|NA
CASSYDRAYEQYF
TGTGCCAGCAGCTACGACAGAGCCTACGAGCAGTACTTC
>TRBJ2-7|many|14|TRBV7-3|NA
CASSFGQPSNEQYF
TGTGCCAGCAGCTTCGGACAGCCCTCCAACGAGCAGTACTTC
>TRBJ2-3|few|15|TRBV28|NA
CASSISQGGTDTQYF
TGTGCCAGCAGCATCTCACAGGGTGGCACAGATACGCAGTATTTT
>TRBJ2-5|NA|16|TRBV20-1|NA
CSARDWDPRSQETQYF
TGCAGTGCTAGAGATTGGGATCCGAGATCTCAAGAGACCCAGTACTTC
>TRBJ2-7|many|15|TRBV4-3|TRBD2
CASSQKTSGPYEQYF
TGCGCCAGCAGCCAAAAGACTAGCGGGCCTTACGAGCAGTACTTC